This note documents a single TCR beta chain sequence. What it recognizes is unknown. This sample's TCRbeta library carried unique molecular identifier barcodes. TCRdb processed the PCR reads anew with MiXCR; each CDR3 protein has one entry. Here the sample spans 300,000 to 350,000 distinct CDR3 sequences, around 20% being singletons. This entry is derived from a study of T-cell reconstitution after alpha-beta-depleted transplantation in children. Broader study findings: Reportedly, roughly two months post-transplant, alpha-beta T cells arose from several hundred expanded graft clones. It was newly produced T cells that mostly accounted for T-cell counts and diversity one year after transplant. In some patients, recipient T cells and intrathymic progenitors surviving conditioning explained high day-60 diversity.

The length of the CDR3 is 16 residues. The germline gives CDR1 LGHDT, CDR2 YNNKEL (reference sequence). V was clipped by 1 base and J by 4 bases; unmatched bases: 5. The rearrangement uses TRBV3-1 and TRBJ2-1; 9 nucleotides match TRBD2. Sequences were derived from PBMCs, mostly from graft donor cells, sampled 180 days after TCRalphabeta/CD19-depleted stem cell transplant. This TCR was sampled from a male patient younger than 18 who had a stem cell transplant for acute lymphoblastic leukemia, so the T cells may come from the graft donor. The CDR3 DNA follows: TGTGCCAGCAGCCAAGTAGCGGGAGAGTTTTACAATGAGCAGTTCTTC. It yields the protein CASSQVAGEFYNEQFF.